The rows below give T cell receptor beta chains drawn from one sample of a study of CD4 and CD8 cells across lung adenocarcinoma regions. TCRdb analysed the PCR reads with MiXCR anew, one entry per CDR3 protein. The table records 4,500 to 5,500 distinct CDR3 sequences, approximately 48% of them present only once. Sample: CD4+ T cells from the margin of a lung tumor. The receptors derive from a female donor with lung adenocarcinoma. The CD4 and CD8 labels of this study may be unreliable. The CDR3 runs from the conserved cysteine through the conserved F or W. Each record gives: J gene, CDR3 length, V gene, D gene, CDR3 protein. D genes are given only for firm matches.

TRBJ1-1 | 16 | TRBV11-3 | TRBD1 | CASSLEGGRVNTEAFF
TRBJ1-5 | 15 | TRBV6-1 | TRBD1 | CASSDRDSSNQPQHF
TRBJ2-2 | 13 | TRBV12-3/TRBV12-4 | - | CASSQIIDGELFF
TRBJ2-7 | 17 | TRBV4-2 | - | CASSKGHGTGNTYEQYF
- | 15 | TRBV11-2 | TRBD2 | CASSLLAGPQETQFF
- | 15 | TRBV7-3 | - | CASSFSTTPGETQYF
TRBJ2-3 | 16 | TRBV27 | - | CASSLSQTVSTDTQYF
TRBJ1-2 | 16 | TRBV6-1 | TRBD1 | CASRPKRTDRDYGYTF
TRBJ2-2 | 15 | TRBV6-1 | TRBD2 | CASSESGGDTGELFF
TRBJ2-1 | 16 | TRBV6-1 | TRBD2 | CASSVSLARSYNEQFF
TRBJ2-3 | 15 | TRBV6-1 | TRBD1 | CASSSDRVPTDTQYF
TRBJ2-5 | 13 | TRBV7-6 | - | CASSLELQETQYF
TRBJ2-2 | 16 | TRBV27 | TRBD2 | CASSPLTSGATGELFF
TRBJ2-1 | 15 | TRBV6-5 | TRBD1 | CASSSYDRGGETQFF
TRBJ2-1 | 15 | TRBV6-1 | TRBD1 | CASQDAQGNNGEQFF
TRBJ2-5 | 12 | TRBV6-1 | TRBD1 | CASRTGSETQYF
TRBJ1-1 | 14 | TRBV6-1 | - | CASRKMGGKTEAFF
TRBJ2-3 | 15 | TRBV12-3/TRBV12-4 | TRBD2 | CASSFSLAGGNTQYF
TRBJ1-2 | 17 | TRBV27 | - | CASSPSQNPHGNYGYTF
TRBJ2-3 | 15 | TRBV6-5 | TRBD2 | CASSYRAGGTDTQYF
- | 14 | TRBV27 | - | CASSLERAPYEQYF
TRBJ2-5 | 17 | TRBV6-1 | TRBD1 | CASSENGGGTGNQKQYF
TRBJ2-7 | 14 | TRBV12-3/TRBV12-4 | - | CASSFGGETYEQYF
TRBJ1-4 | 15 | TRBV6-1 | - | CASSEAQGGNEKLFF
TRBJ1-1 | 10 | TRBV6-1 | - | CASSRTNFFF
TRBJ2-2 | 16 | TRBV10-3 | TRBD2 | CAISKTGTTSTGELFF
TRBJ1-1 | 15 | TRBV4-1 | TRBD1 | CASSQVGQGITEAFF
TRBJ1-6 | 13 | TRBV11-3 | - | CATQTENNSPLHF
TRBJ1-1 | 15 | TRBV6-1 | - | CASTQSGLENTEAFF
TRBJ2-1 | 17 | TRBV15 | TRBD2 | CATSRDGTSGAYNEQFF
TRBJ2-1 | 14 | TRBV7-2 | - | CAGSGGGYEDTQYF
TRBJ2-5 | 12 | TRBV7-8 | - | CASSRWGETQYF
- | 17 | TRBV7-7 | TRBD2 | CASSLVYLAGEVYEQYF
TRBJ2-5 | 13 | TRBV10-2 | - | CASGRGLQETQYF
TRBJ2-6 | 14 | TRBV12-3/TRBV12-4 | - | CASAQAQNASELFF